This T cell receptor (beta chain) is from a study of T cells in Graves' hyperthyroidism and ophthalmopathy. Study-wide results and caveats: Ophthalmopathy, as predicted by the model, came a median approximately 5.9 months after the prediction. Most clonotypes expanded in thyroid above 0.001 were likewise present in blood. Stable hyperthyroidism was told apart from ophthalmopathy by a model built on 13 V-J features.

In regard to this clonotype: Its antigen is currently unknown.

Together with thyroid ultrasound, orbital computed tomography, serum thyroxine and TRAb, clinical symptoms were used for diagnoses. The investigators amplified TCR beta CDR3 regions from RNA transcripts. First-round RT-PCR targeting the TCR CDR3 was performed with the HTBI primer set. Each CDR3 protein gets one entry after TCRdb re-called the multiplex PCR reads with MiXCR. The sample holds about 660,000 distinct CDR3 sequences, 45% seen once. The sequence derives from an adult man with Graves' disease, either hyperthyroidism or ophthalmopathy (not recorded which). Material: peripheral blood or thyroid tissue (not recorded which).

CDR3 residues: CSASLSGNYGYTF. DNA for the CDR3: TGCAGTGCTAGTCTTTCGGGGAACTATGGCTACACCTTC. The rearrangement links TRBV20-1 to TRBJ1-2; D unclear. Trimming pared 3 bases from V and 2 bases from J, leaving 10 bases between. CDR3 length equals 13 residues. Germline V lookup: CDR1 DFQATT, CDR2 SNEGSKA (reference sequence).